These 21 T cell receptor beta chains were all obtained from the same sample, sequenced in a study of blood T cells in healthy people across ages. A second roughly 7 to 11 cycle PCR used barcoded and J-beta primers. Using its own MiXCR run on the 5' RACE reads, TCRdb lists one record per CDR3 protein. The sample holds some 750,000 distinct CDR3 sequences, 22% seen once. Sequencing was performed on blood. Receptor source: a man between 65 and 85 years old in good health.

The chain uses TRBV7-2 and TRBJ2-4; maybe TRBD1 (5 bases). The CDR3 spans 17 residues. In germline, CDR1 is SGHTA, CDR2 FQGNSA. With 2 bases removed from V and 0 bases from J, the gap between germline ends came to 14 bases. DNA for the CDR3: TGTGCCAGCAGCTTACTCCGTTGGGGCCTAGCCAAAAACATTCAGTACTTC. Translating gives CASSLLRWGLAKNIQYF.

This clonotype was picked up a small number of times. V gene TRBV6-5 combines with J gene TRBJ2-5; no clear D. The DNA end favors TRBJ2-1, so the J call may be wrong. The CDR3 length is 12 residues. Germline V CDR1 and CDR2: MNHEY, SVGAGI. CDR3 DNA: TGTGCCAGCAGTTACCAACTCAATGAGCAGTTCTTC. Translated: CASSYQLNEQFF.

This clonotype occurred a few times. This chain connects TRBV5-1 to TRBJ1-3; D not certain. V was pared by 4 bases and J by 6 bases, with 17 bases between. The CDR3 extends over 15 amino acids. The germline CDR1 and CDR2 sequences are SGHRS and YFSETQ. The CDR3 coding sequence is TGCGCCAGCAGCCTGTCGACCATGGGTTTAAACACCATATATTTT. Its translation is CASSLSTMGLNTIYF.

The chain joins TRBV7-2 to TRBJ2-3, with unresolved D. V gave up 1 base and J gave up 4 bases, with 12 bases separating them. In germline, CDR1 is SGHTA, CDR2 FQGNSA. The CDR3 contains 15 residues. The CDR3 coding sequence is TGTGCCAGCAGCTTAGGGGCTAGATCTGCAGATACGCAGTATTTT. As protein: CASSLGARSADTQYF.

A few counts support this clonotype. The V and J genes are TRBV19 and TRBJ1-3, with D tentatively TRBD1 (5 bases). CDR3 size: 14 residues. V shed 6 bases and J shed 0 bases, with 9 bases lying between them. Germline V gene lookup returns CDR1 LNHDA and CDR2 SQIVND (reference sequence). The CDR3 spells CASSGQVSGNTIYF. Here the CDR3 DNA reads TGTGCCAGTAGCGGACAAGTCTCTGGAAACACCATATATTTT.

V and J are TRBV7-9 and TRBJ2-2, with 8 bases matching TRBD1. J lost 0 bases, V lost 8 bases, and 5 bases had no gene match. Germline lookup yields CDR1 SEHNR and CDR2 FQNEAQ (reference sequence). The CDR3 has 15 amino acids. The CDR3 protein is CASGQGASNTGELFF. As DNA, the CDR3 is TGTGCCAGCGGCCAGGGGGCCTCGAACACCGGGGAGCTGTTTTTT.

A few counts support this clonotype. The CDR3 protein is CATSVGGNPLEEQFF. In nucleotides, the CDR3 is TGTGCCACCAGTGTAGGCGGGAACCCTCTGGAGGAGCAGTTCTTC. The V gene is TRBV24-1, the J gene TRBJ2-5; D perhaps matches TRBD2 (6 bases). The tail of the sequence fits TRBJ2-1 better, so the J call may be wrong. This CDR3 comprises 15 residues. Germline V gene data show CDR1 as KGHDR and CDR2 as SFDVKD.

This clonotype was seen once. V and J are TRBV6-5 and TRBJ1-2, with a tentative D call TRBD1 (6 bases). Germline V lookup: CDR1 MNHEY, CDR2 SVGAGI. V was cut by 1 base and J by 4 bases, with 10 bases left in between. This CDR3 has 14 residues. This CDR3 reads CASSYYRVGYGYTF. The DNA of the CDR3 is TGTGCCAGCAGTTACTACAGGGTTGGCTATGGCTACACCTTC.

The V gene is TRBV29-1, the J gene TRBJ2-3; D is unclear. CDR1 is SQVTM, CDR2 ANQGSEA, per germline. CDR3 size: 11 residues. The V end lost 8 bases, the J end lost 2 bases, and 8 bases lay between the germline ends. Here the CDR3 reads CSIGDTDTQYF. The DNA of the CDR3 is TGCAGCATTGGAGACACAGATACGCAGTATTTT.

This clonotype was picked up a small number of times. The rearrangement links TRBV7-6 to TRBJ1-2, with 9 bases lining up with TRBD1. The germline gives CDR1 SGHVS, CDR2 FNYEAQ. Losses at the gene ends were 2 bases for V and 3 bases for J; bases not matched to a gene: 4. This CDR3 comprises 15 residues. This CDR3 is CASSLSDRGYYGYTF. The CDR3 DNA is TGTGCCAGCAGCTTATCCGACAGGGGGTACTATGGCTACACCTTC.

This clonotype was counted between two and nine times. The CDR3 bases are TGTGCCAGCAGCTTAGAAGGCGATACGGGCACAGATACGCAGTATTTT. It is translated as CASSLEGDTGTDTQYF. The chain has TRBV7-3 and TRBJ2-3; no clear D. Germline V gives CDR1 SGHTA, CDR2 FQGTGA. The CDR3 contains 16 residues. Deletions cut 2 bases from V and 1 base from J, with 13 bases between. Filled out from reference TRBV7-3 and TRBJ2-3, the complete variable domain reads GAGVSQTPSNKVTEKGKYVELRCDPISGHTALYWYRQSLGQGPEFLIYFQGTGAADDSGLPNDRFFAVRPEGSVSTLKIQRTERGDSAVYLCASSLEGDTGTDTQYFGPGTRLTVL.

The rearrangement uses TRBV5-1 and TRBJ2-5; D unresolved. This CDR3 region has 14 residues. The germline gives CDR1 SGHRS, CDR2 YFSETQ. Deletions cut 1 base from V and 1 base from J, with 8 bases between. CDR3 DNA: TGCGCCAGCAGCTTGTCGGTAGTCCAAGAGACCCAGTACTTC. This gives the protein CASSLSVVQETQYF.

The chain uses TRBV15 and TRBJ2-7; TRBD2 is a possible D gene (5 bases). The CDR3 spans 14 residues. V lost 0 bases to trimming and J lost 1 base, with 7 bases between them. Germline V gives CDR1 LNHNV, CDR2 YYDKDF (reference sequence). The CDR3 sequence is CATSREDSSYEQYF. The CDR3 DNA is TGTGCCACCAGCAGAGAGGACTCTTCCTACGAGCAGTACTTC.

This clonotype came up a few times. This rearrangement joins TRBV4-1 to TRBJ1-1; TRBD1 is a possible D gene (5 bases). The CDR3 has 16 amino acids. Germline CDR1 MGHRA, CDR2 YSYEKL. Trimming pared 0 bases from V and 0 bases from J, leaving 11 bases between. The CDR3 sequence: CASSQDVGQLNTEAFF. CDR3 nucleotides: TGCGCCAGCAGCCAAGACGTGGGGCAGTTGAACACTGAAGCTTTCTTT.

The chain has TRBV24-1 and TRBJ1-2; tentatively, D is TRBD1 (5 bases). Germline V gene lookup returns CDR1 KGHDR and CDR2 SFDVKD. The CDR3 length is 17 residues. The V end lost 3 bases, the J end lost 2 bases, and 18 bases lay between the germline ends. CDR3 in amino acids: CATSDTGLGGQNYGYTF. For the CDR3, the DNA is TGTGCCACCAGTGATACCGGTCTCGGGGGTCAGAACTATGGCTACACCTTC.

This sequence joins TRBV5-4 and TRBJ1-1; 7 nucleotides align to TRBD1. The germline V gene has CDR1 SGHNT and CDR2 YYREEE (reference sequence). This CDR3 has 15 residues. After removal of 2 bases from V and 1 base from J, the junction contained 5 bases not matched to a gene. This CDR3 is CASSLTGDGNTEAFF. CDR3 nucleotides: TGTGCCAGCAGCTTAACAGGGGACGGGAACACTGAAGCTTTCTTT. Full variable domain (remainder filled in from reference TRBV5-4 and TRBJ1-1): ETGVTQSPTHLIKTRGQQVTLRCSSQSGHNTVSWYQQALGQGPQFIFQYYREEENGRGNFPPRFSGLQFPNYSSELNVNALELDDSALYLCASSLTGDGNTEAFFGQGTRLTVV.

The rearrangement links TRBV20-1 to TRBJ1-1; 7 bases are a match to TRBD1. Unmatched junction bases numbered 11, after V lost 7 bases and J lost 3 bases. Looked up from germline, CDR1 is DFQATT and CDR2 is SNEGSKA (reference sequence). CDR3 size: 14 residues. The CDR3 DNA follows: TGCAGTGGAAAGCAGACAGGGCGGTACACTGAAGCTTTCTTT. It is translated as CSGKQTGRYTEAFF.

J is TRBJ1-4 and V is TRBV12-3 or TRBV12-4; the D is unclear. The CDR3 has 15 amino acids. V was cut by 6 bases and J by 0 bases, with 11 bases left in between. Written as DNA, the CDR3 is TGTGCCAGCAGGACCGGGATGGCAACTAATGAAAAACTGTTTTTT. Protein product: CASRTGMATNEKLFF.

As for this clonotype: One junction end does not reproduce the germline sequence, and a read error may be involved. The rearrangement uses TRBV28 and TRBJ2-1; the D call may be TRBD1 or TRBD2 (6 bases each). CDR1 is MDHEN and CDR2 is SYDVKM in the germline V gene. The CDR3 totals 16 residues. The CDR3 coding sequence is TGTGCCAGCAGTTCCCTCGAGGGGGGCTCCTACAATGAGCAGTCCTTC. This encodes CASSSLEGGSYNEQSF.

The genes are TRBV29-1 and TRBJ2-7, with D hard to call. V lost 0 bases and J 4 bases, leaving 10 bases between the germline ends. Germline V gene data show CDR1 as SQVTM and CDR2 as ANQGSEA. The length of the CDR3 is 13 residues. In nucleotides, the CDR3 is TGCAGCGTTGAAGATCCGATGGGGTACGAGCAGTACTTC. Translating it yields CSVEDPMGYEQYF.

This clonotype was found many times. CDR3 sequence reads: CASSFRYGYTF. The CDR3 DNA reads as TGTGCCAGCAGTTTTCGCTATGGCTACACCTTC. This chain connects TRBV12-3 or TRBV12-4 to TRBJ1-2; D is ambiguous. V was cut by 3 bases and J by 4 bases, with 3 bases left in between. The CDR3 totals 11 residues.